The rows below give T cell receptor beta chains drawn from one sample of a study of blood T cells in healthy people across ages. MiXCR, run by TCRdb on the 5' RACE reads, gives a single entry per CDR3 protein. Of 1,800,000 or so distinct CDR3 sequences in the sample, roughly two fifths were seen once. Sequencing was performed on blood. The receptors stem from a human donor in good health. The CDR3 runs from the conserved cysteine through the conserved F or W. D genes are given only for firm matches. Clone size, where shown, is once, few, many, or a class for clones that have expanded.

>-|TRBJ2-7|TRBV7-2|TRBD2
TGTGCCAGCAGCTTAAGGGGCTATTCCGGGACTAGCGGGGGAGTTTCGAGATACGAGCAGTACTTC
CASSLRGYSGTSGGVSRYEQYF
>-|TRBJ2-7|TRBV20-1|-
TGCAGTGCAAGGAGAAACTTAGACACCTACGAGCAGTACTTC
CSARRNLDTYEQYF
>-|TRBJ1-5|TRBV27|-
TGTGCCAGCAGCCTCGGGTCGGATCGGCCCCAGCATTTT
CASSLGSDRPQHF
>few|TRBJ2-1|TRBV20-1|TRBD1
TGCAGTGCTAGAGAGGCGAAGACAGGGTACAATGAGCAGTTCTTC
CSAREAKTGYNEQFF
>-|TRBJ2-5|TRBV11-2|-
TGTGCCAGCAGCCCCGTCGACCTGCGGGGGACCCAGTACTTC
CASSPVDLRGTQYF
>-|TRBJ2-4|TRBV11-2|TRBD1
TGTGCCAGCAGCTTAGATGGGCCAGGGGGACCGAATAAATCCCGGCCCATAAAAAACATTCAGTACTTC
CASSLDGPGGPNKSRPIKNIQYF
>-|TRBJ2-7|TRBV4-3|TRBD2
TGCGCCAGCAGCCGTACCGGACTAGCGGGGGCGAGCTCCTACAATGAGCAGTACTTC
CASSRTGLAGASSYNEQYF
>few|TRBJ2-7|TRBV20-1|-
TGCAGTGTAGTTCCCCCCCAACCACAGGGCCACGAGCAGTACTTC
CSVVPPQPQGHEQYF
>-|TRBJ1-2|TRBV12-3/TRBV12-4|-
TGTGCCAGCAGTATTCCTAAGACAGGAATCTATGGCTACACCTTC
CASSIPKTGIYGYTF
>-|TRBJ1-2|TRBV29-1|-
TGCAGCGTCGACCTCCACCAGGGCTATGGCTACACCTTC
CSVDLHQGYGYTF
>-|TRBJ2-3|TRBV4-1|-
TGCGCCAGCAGCCAAGAGCGGGCCTACACAGATACGCAGTATTTT
CASSQERAYTDTQYF
>-|TRBJ2-1|TRBV7-8|-
TGTGCCAGCAGCTTTTCGGAGAATGAGCAGTTCTTC
CASSFSENEQFF
>many|TRBJ2-1|TRBV6-4|-
TGTGCCAGCAGTGACGGGCAGGGACCCTACAATGAGCAGTTCTTC
CASSDGQGPYNEQFF
>-|TRBJ2-7|TRBV5-1|-
TGCGCCAGCAGCTTGTCAACGGGGCTGACCTACGAGCAGTACTTC
CASSLSTGLTYEQYF
>-|TRBJ1-4|TRBV12-3/TRBV12-4|-
TGTGCCAGCAGTTTGTACAGGGACCGGAAACTGTTTTTT
CASSLYRDRKLFF
>-|TRBJ2-7|TRBV24-1|-
TGTGCCACCAGCCTTCCGGGGGACGAGCAGTACTTC
CATSLPGDEQYF
>-|TRBJ2-3|TRBV5-5|-
TGTGCCAGCAGTTTTCTGGACTTCAACACAGATACGCAGTATTTT
CASSFLDFNTDTQYF
>few|TRBJ1-1|TRBV29-1|TRBD1
TGCAGCGGAGGTGAGGGGGCAGGGACTGAAGCTTTCTTT
CSGGEGAGTEAFF
>-|TRBJ2-1|TRBV7-9|TRBD2
TGTGCCAGCGAACTAGCGGAAAATGAGCAGTTCTTC
CASELAENEQFF
>few|TRBJ2-7|TRBV6-1|TRBD1
TGTGCCAGTGAAAGGGACAGAAAATACGAGCAGTACTTC
CASERDRKYEQYF
>-|TRBJ1-4|TRBV25-1|-
TGTGCCAGTTCGAGGCAGGCGGGTAATGAAAAACTGTTTTTT
CASSRQAGNEKLFF
>few|TRBJ1-1|TRBV12-3/TRBV12-4|TRBD1
TGTGCCAGCAGCTGGGCCCCCGGGACAGTTGAAGCTTTCTTT
CASSWAPGTVEAFF
>-|TRBJ2-7|TRBV14|-
TGTGCCAGCAGCCGGGGGAACTTCTTCTACGAGCAGTACTTC
CASSRGNFFYEQYF
>many|TRBJ2-3|TRBV4-1|TRBD1
TGCGCCAGCAGCCATGGGGGACAGATCATTGGCACAGATACGCAGTATTTT
CASSHGGQIIGTDTQYF
>-|TRBJ2-7|TRBV20-1|-
TGCAGTGCTGAGGACTTATCCTACGAGCAGTACTTC
CSAEDLSYEQYF
>few|TRBJ1-2|TRBV29-1|-
TGCAGCGGGGGGGGCGGGCATAACTATGGCTACACCTTC
CSGGGGHNYGYTF
>-|TRBJ1-1|TRBV20-1|-
TGCAGTGCTAGAGATCGGGGCAGGGGTAACACTGAAGCTTTCTTT
CSARDRGRGNTEAFF
>-|TRBJ2-5|TRBV2|TRBD1
TGTGCCAGCAGTGAATCCCAGGGGACAGGGTGGACCCAGTACTTC
CASSESQGTGWTQYF
>-|TRBJ1-4|TRBV18|-
TGTGCCAGCTCACCCTTTTCGGCAGCAACTAATGAAAAACTGTTTTTT
CASSPFSAATNEKLFF
>few|TRBJ2-7|TRBV20-1|-
TGCAGTGCCAAGGGTTACCGGGACGTTCTAAACGAGCAGTACTTC
CSAKGYRDVLNEQYF
>few|TRBJ1-1|TRBV3-1|-
TGTGCCAGCAGCCCCTCAAGGGTAGGGGCGGGAGAAGCTTTCTTT
CASSPSRVGAGEAFF
>-|TRBJ2-5|TRBV11-3|-
TGTGCCAGCAGCCCAGGACCCGGACGGAATCAAGAGACCCAGTACTTC
CASSPGPGRNQETQYF
>-|TRBJ1-2|TRBV11-2|TRBD1
TGTGCCAGCAGCGGTCGGGACAGGACCTACAACTATGGCTACACCTTC
CASSGRDRTYNYGYTF
>-|TRBJ2-5|TRBV20-1|TRBD1
TGCAGTGCTAGAGATAGGGACAGGCGACAGTTTTTATCATGGACCCAGTACTTC
CSARDRDRRQFLSWTQYF
>-|TRBJ1-2|TRBV12-3/TRBV12-4|TRBD1
TGTGCCAGCAGTTTGCAGGGGGCCTGGGGTGGCTACACCTTC
CASSLQGAWGGYTF
>-|TRBJ2-7|TRBV5-1|TRBD1
TGCGCCAGCGGCCTCCAGGGGGAATCTCTCGAGCAGTACTTC
CASGLQGESLEQYF
>-|TRBJ2-5|TRBV6-5|TRBD2
TGTGCCAGCAGTTTGGGACTAGACGAGACCCAGTACTTC
CASSLGLDETQYF
>few|TRBJ1-2|TRBV20-1|-
TGCAGTGCTAGAGGGGTATCGGCTGAGCGCTACACCTTC
CSARGVSAERYTF
>-|TRBJ1-1|TRBV4-2|-
TGTGCCAGCAGCCAAGATCACCCACCCAGGGCTGAAGCTTTCTTT
CASSQDHPPRAEAFF
>-|TRBJ1-1|TRBV29-1|-
TGCAGCGTTGAAGACGGAGGCGGGACTGAAGCTTTCTTT
CSVEDGGGTEAFF
>-|TRBJ2-4|TRBV30|-
TGTGCCTGGAGCCACCGGGAGCAGTACTTC
CAWSHREQYF
>few|TRBJ2-7|TRBV15|TRBD2
TGTGCCACCAGCAGAGATCGGGGGGGCTTCGACGAGCAGTACTTC
CATSRDRGGFDEQYF
>-|TRBJ2-7|TRBV29-1|-
TGCAGCGTTCGTCATGCGAGCTCCTACGAGCAGTACTTC
CSVRHASSYEQYF
>-|TRBJ2-7|TRBV7-6|-
TGTGCCAGCAGCTTAGCGCGGACGCCAAACTACGAGCAGTACTTC
CASSLARTPNYEQYF
>few|TRBJ2-7|TRBV7-9|-
TGTGCCAGCAGCCCCCGGCAGGTGCTATCCTACGAGCAGTACTTC
CASSPRQVLSYEQYF
>-|TRBJ2-7|TRBV6-5|TRBD1
TGTGCCAGCAGCAGCGGACAGGGTAAAAACTACGAGCAGTACTTC
CASSSGQGKNYEQYF
>-|TRBJ2-7|TRBV7-9|TRBD1
TGTGCCAGTCAGGGGGACAGGGGGACGTACGAGCAGTACTTC
CASQGDRGTYEQYF
>few|TRBJ2-3|TRBV6-5|TRBD2
TGTGCCAGCAGTTACTCAGGGCTAGCGGGAGATACGCAGTATTTT
CASSYSGLAGDTQYF
>few|TRBJ2-1|TRBV15|-
TGTGCCACCAGCAGAGATCTCGTTTCTACCGGGTCCTTGAGGCAGTTCTTC
CATSRDLVSTGSLRQFF
>few|TRBJ1-5|TRBV7-2|TRBD1
TGTGCCAGCAGCTTAGACTTCGGGGGACAGGGGAATCAGCCCCAGCATTTT
CASSLDFGGQGNQPQHF
>few|TRBJ2-3|TRBV7-2|-
TGTGCCAGCAGCCTCCTCCAGGGAACTAGCACAGATACGCAGTATTTT
CASSLLQGTSTDTQYF
>-|TRBJ1-1|TRBV6-1|-
TGTGCCAGCAGTGTAGCGGCAGGTCAAGCTTTCTTT
CASSVAAGQAFF
>-|TRBJ1-1|TRBV9|-
TGTGCCAGCAGCCAGATCGGGAGCACTGAAGCTTTCTTT
CASSQIGSTEAFF
>few|TRBJ1-2|TRBV20-1|-
TGCAGGGGGGCGTCTAACTATGGCTACACCTTC
CRGASNYGYTF
>many|TRBJ2-1|TRBV6-5|TRBD2
TGTGCCAGCAGTTACGGCGGGGGGGCGTTTGAGCAGTTCTTC
CASSYGGGAFEQFF
>once|TRBJ2-1|TRBV7-3|TRBD2
TGTACCAGCAGCCCCCTAGCGGGGGTGGACTACAATGAGCAGTTCTTC
CTSSPLAGVDYNEQFF
>-|TRBJ2-7|TRBV4-2|-
TGTGCCAGCAGCCATCGAAAGGAAGCAGATGCCTACGAGCAGTACTTC
CASSHRKEADAYEQYF
>-|TRBJ2-1|TRBV5-6|TRBD1
TGTGCCAGCAGCTCGGGACAGGGAGGCCTCGATGAGCAGTTCTTC
CASSSGQGGLDEQFF
>-|TRBJ2-1|TRBV11-3|-
TGTGCCAGCAGCTTTCGACAGTTTTGCAATGAGCAGTTCTTC
CASSFRQFCNEQFF